The 5 T cell receptor beta chains below all came from one sample that was sequenced in a study of control samples from healthy donors and cancer patients. This table comes from immunoSEQ multiplex PCR, and its TCRdb copy is limited to in-frame clones, with some not included. The sample has 100,000 to 150,000 clones, approximately 92% seen once. Sequences were obtained from blood. The receptors were gathered from a man between 18 and 35 years old in good health.

In its sample, this clone was seen once. This CDR3 is CASSRGQGGGYTF. CDR3 in DNA: TGCGCCAGCAGCAGGGGACAGGGGGGCGGCTACACCTTC. The chain joins TRBV5-1 to TRBJ1-2; 11 nucleotides line up with TRBD1. V lost 4 bases to trimming and J lost 8 bases; unmatched junction nucleotides: 4. Germline V lookup: CDR1 SGHRS, CDR2 YFSETQ. This CDR3 region has 13 residues. Complete variable domain (other parts from reference TRBV5-1 and TRBJ1-2): KAGVTQTPRYLIKTRGQQVTLSCSPISGHRSVSWYQQTPGQGLQFLFEYFSETQRNKGNFPGRFSGRQFSNSRSEMNVSTLELGDSALYLCASSRGQGGGYTFGSGTRLTVV.

The V and J genes are TRBV5-6 and TRBJ1-2, with 7 bases matching TRBD1. Germline assignment: CDR1 SGHDT and CDR2 YYEEEE. The CDR3 extends over 15 amino acids. J gave up 3 bases and V 1 base, and 6 bases lay outside the gene matches. CDR3 amino acids: CASSLPIQGHYGYTF. CDR3 bases: TGTGCCAGCAGCTTGCCCATACAGGGGCACTATGGCTACACCTTC.

V and J are TRBV3-1 (or the pseudogene TRBV3-2) and TRBJ1-2; possibly TRBD1 for D (5 bases). The ends were cut back, 2 bases at V and 5 bases at J, with 18 bases in the middle. Germline CDR1 LGHDT, CDR2 YNNKEL (reference sequence). CDR3 size: 16 residues. DNA of the CDR3: TGTGCCAGCAGCCAACCATACAAGGGGCCATCTTATGGCTACACCTTC. This translates into CASSQPYKGPSYGYTF.

The rearrangement joins TRBV5-1 to TRBJ2-2; D ambiguous. This CDR3 has 12 amino acids. Germline CDR1 is SGHRS and CDR2 is YFSETQ. Trimming removed 0 bases from V and 6 bases from J, with 3 bases in between. For the CDR3, the DNA is TGCGCCAGCAGCTTGGGAGCCGGGGAGCTGTTTTTT. It is translated as CASSLGAGELFF.

The V and J genes are TRBV7-9 and TRBJ1-1, with D maybe TRBD1 (6 bases). Germline V CDR1 and CDR2: SEHNR, FQNEAQ (reference sequence). V was pared by 4 bases and J by 4 bases, with 13 bases between. This CDR3 has 14 amino acids. CDR3 bases: TGTGCCAGCAGCTCCCCGGGGGCAGGCACTGAAGCTTTCTTT. Translated: CASSSPGAGTEAFF.